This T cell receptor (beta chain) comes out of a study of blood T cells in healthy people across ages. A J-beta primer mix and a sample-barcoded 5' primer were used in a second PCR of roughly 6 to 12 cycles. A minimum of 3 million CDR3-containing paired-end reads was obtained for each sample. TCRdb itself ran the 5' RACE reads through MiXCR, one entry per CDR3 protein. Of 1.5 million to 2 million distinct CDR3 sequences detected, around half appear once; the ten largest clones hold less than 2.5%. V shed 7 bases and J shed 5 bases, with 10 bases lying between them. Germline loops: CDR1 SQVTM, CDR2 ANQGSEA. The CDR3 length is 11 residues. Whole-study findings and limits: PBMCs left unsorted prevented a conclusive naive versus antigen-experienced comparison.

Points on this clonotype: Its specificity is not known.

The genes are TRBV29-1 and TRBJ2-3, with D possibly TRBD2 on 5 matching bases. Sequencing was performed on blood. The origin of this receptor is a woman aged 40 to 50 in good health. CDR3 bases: TGCAGCGCCCCACTAGAAGATACGCAGTATTTT. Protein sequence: CSAPLEDTQYF.